This passage covers 30 T cell receptor beta chains from one sample sequenced in a study of metastatic and nonmetastatic thyroid tumors. All patients were treatment-naive before thyroid surgery. Using MiXCR, TCRdb re-called clones from the PCR reads. The table records around 70,000 clones, less than 20% of them present only once. The sample was blood. Source of these receptors: a female donor with papillary thyroid cancer or a benign thyroid nodule (not recorded which). Some clones in this sample may be carry-over from other donors' samples.

On this clone itself: One end of the junction varies from germline; a read error may be responsible. The rearrangement uses TRBV11-2 and TRBJ2-7, with D unresolved. The CDR3 runs 13 residues. Germline CDR1 SGHAT, CDR2 FQNNGV. CDR3 bases: TGTGCCAGCAGCATAGACATTATCTACGAGCAGTACTTC. Translation gives CASSIDIIYEQYF. Drawing the rest from reference TRBV11-2 and TRBJ2-7, the complete variable domain is EAGVAQSPRYKIIEKRQSVAFWCNPISGHATLYWYQQILGQGPKLLIQFQNNGVVDDSQLPKDRFSAERLKGVDSTLKIQPAKLEDSAVYLCASSIDIIYEQYFGPGTRLTVT.

The genes are TRBV20-1 and TRBJ1-1; 7 bases are a match to TRBD1. Germline V lookup: CDR1 DFQATT, CDR2 SNEGSKA (reference sequence). The CDR3 consists of 14 residues. V shed 0 bases, J shed 7 bases, and the junction held 8 bases outside the gene matches. The CDR3 sequence: CSARDRTGYNEAFF. Here the CDR3 DNA reads TGCAGTGCTAGAGATCGGACAGGTTACAATGAAGCTTTCTTT.

The chain couples TRBV6-2 or TRBV6-3 to TRBJ2-7; D is undetermined. This CDR3 has 13 residues. Germline V lookup: CDR1 MNHEY, CDR2 SVGEGT. V lost 7 bases to trimming and J lost 12 bases, with 22 bases between them. CDR3 loop: CASTHPSTIRRYF. The CDR3 nucleotides are TGTGCCAGCACCCATCCCTCTACGATCCGGCGGTACTTC.

In this sample, this clone turned up a few times. V is TRBV2 and J is TRBJ1-5; D is unclear. This CDR3 comprises 14 residues. In germline, CDR1 is SNHLY, CDR2 FYNNEI. Trimming took off 6 bases at V and 2 bases at J, with 11 bases between the two ends. CDR3 in amino acids: CASSPAPGNQPQHF. CDR3 sequence (DNA): TGTGCCAGCAGCCCAGCGCCGGGCAATCAGCCCCAGCATTTT.

V usage is TRBV5-6 and J usage is TRBJ1-2; D uncertain. This CDR3 comprises 14 residues. Germline CDR1 reads SGHDT; CDR2 reads YYEEEE. V was shortened by 4 bases and J by 8 bases, with 18 bases between the two germline ends. The CDR3 loop is CASSIFDSLKGYTF. CDR3 in DNA: TGTGCCAGCAGCATTTTTGACTCGCTTAAGGGCTACACCTTC.

This clone was picked up a small number of times. J is TRBJ1-1 and V is TRBV6-1; no clear D gene. V was clipped by 11 bases and J by 3 bases, with 19 bases between them. CDR1 is MNHNS, CDR2 SASEGT, per germline. The CDR3 extends over 14 amino acids. CDR3 sequence (DNA): TGTGCCGGGAACGGATCAGCCGAAGACACTGAAGCTTTCTTT. As protein: CAGNGSAEDTEAFF.

At least ten counts were recorded for this clone. The V call is TRBV7-9, the J call TRBJ1-1, with D perhaps matching TRBD1 (6 bases). This CDR3 is built from 15 residues. The germline V gene has CDR1 SEHNR and CDR2 FQNEAQ (reference sequence). V lost 6 bases and J 0 bases, leaving 14 bases between the germline ends. The CDR3 here is CASRGAATMNTEAFF. In nucleotides, the CDR3 is TGTGCCAGCAGGGGGGCGGCGACGATGAACACTGAAGCTTTCTTT.

This CDR3 reads CASSLDTSEQYF. The CDR3 DNA reads as TGTGCCAGCAGCTTAGACACATCCGAGCAGTACTTC. The V call is TRBV7-2, the J call TRBJ2-7; D unclear. Trimming cost V 1 base and J 6 bases, with 7 bases left between them. The CDR3 covers 12 residues. CDR1 and CDR2 (germline): SGHTA, FQGNSA.

By sample share, this clone is medium-sized (0.01 to 0.1%). The chain carries TRBV20-1 and TRBJ2-2; TRBD1 aligns across 9 bases. This CDR3 has 14 amino acids. With 6 bases clipped from V and 4 bases from J, the junction kept 6 bases outside the gene matches. The V gene's germline CDR1 is DFQATT and CDR2 SNEGSKA (reference sequence). The CDR3 region is CSAVQGAGTGELFF. The CDR3 region has the DNA TGCAGTGCCGTACAGGGGGCAGGCACCGGGGAGCTGTTTTTT.

This clone was observed a handful of times. Other DNA sequences from this sample encode an identical CDR3 as well. The gene calls are TRBV10-3 and TRBJ2-1; no clear D gene. Per germline, CDR1 ENHRY and CDR2 SYGVKD. CDR3 length: 12 amino acids. Between the trimmed V and J ends, which lost 5 bases and 6 bases, there was a span of 8 bases. CDR3 region: CAISPSFNEQFF. CDR3 DNA: TGTGCCATCAGTCCAAGCTTCAATGAGCAGTTCTTC.

This clone was seen ten or more times. This chain joins TRBV3-1 and TRBJ1-3; D is ambiguous. V dropped 4 bases and J dropped 4 bases, with 11 bases sitting between them. The CDR3 is made up of 14 amino acids. Germline CDR1 reads LGHDT; CDR2 reads YNNKEL (reference sequence). DNA of the CDR3: TGTGCCAGCAGCCCCTCCGAGACCGGAAACACCATATATTTT. It is translated as CASSPSETGNTIYF.

Only a few counts were recorded for this clone. V is TRBV5-4 and J is TRBJ2-7, with unresolved D. Trimming removed 3 bases from V and 2 bases from J, with 15 bases in between. From germline, CDR1 is SGHNT and CDR2 YYREEE (reference sequence). The CDR3 is 15 amino acids. The CDR3: CASSSRQGNTYEQYF. In DNA form, the CDR3 reads TGTGCCAGCAGCTCCAGGCAAGGGAATACCTACGAGCAGTACTTC.

Comments on this clone: One base away lies a much larger clone, so this may be a sequencing read error. The chain recombines TRBV5-1 with TRBJ2-5; D ambiguous. The CDR3 length is 14 residues. The ends were cut back, 4 bases at V and 3 bases at J, with 13 bases in the middle. The germline V gene has CDR1 SGHRS and CDR2 YFSETQ. CDR3 nucleotide sequence: TGCGCCAGCAGCCGGATGTGGACCAAAGAGACCCAGTACTTC. It codes for CASSRMWTKETQYF. The full variable domain, its missing parts supplied by reference TRBV5-1 and TRBJ2-5, is KAGVTQTPRYLIKTRGQQVTLSCSPISGHRSVSWYQQTPGQGLQFLFEYFSETQRNKGNFPGRFSGRQFSNSRSEMNVSTLELGDSALYLCASSRMWTKETQYFGPGTRLLVL.

The V gene is TRBV18, the J gene TRBJ2-7, with 10 bases fitting TRBD1. This CDR3 region has 15 residues. Germline trimming cut 3 bases from V and 7 bases from J; bases unmatched to any gene: 9. The germline V gene has CDR1 KGHSH and CDR2 LQKENI. CDR3 residues: CASSPRDRGLEEQYF. Written as DNA, the CDR3 is TGTGCCAGCTCACCCCGGGACAGGGGTCTCGAAGAGCAGTACTTC.

The table lists this clone with many counts. The chain couples TRBV18 to TRBJ2-1; D is perhaps TRBD1 or TRBD2 (5 bases each). The CDR3 spans 14 residues. Trimming pared 3 bases from V and 7 bases from J, leaving 13 bases between. Germline V gene data show CDR1 as KGHSH and CDR2 as LQKENI. The CDR3 DNA is TGTGCCAGCTCACCGACTGGGACGTCAAATGAGCAGTTCTTC. Translation: CASSPTGTSNEQFF. Combining the CDR3 with reference TRBV18 and TRBJ2-1 gives the whole variable domain NAGVMQNPRHLVRRRGQEARLRCSPMKGHSHVYWYRQLPEEGLKFMVYLQKENIIDESGMPKERFSAEFPKEGPSILRIQQVVRGDSAAYFCASSPTGTSNEQFFGPGTRLTVL.

This clone was observed many times. The gene calls are TRBV6-6 and TRBJ1-2, with a tentative D call TRBD1 (5 bases). The CDR3 is 15 amino acids. CDR1 is MNHNY, CDR2 SVGAGI, per germline (reference sequence). Trimming removed 2 bases from V and 4 bases from J, with 14 bases in between. The CDR3 loop reads CASSYEGTRPYGYTF. Written as DNA, the CDR3 is TGTGCCAGCAGTTACGAGGGGACTCGCCCCTATGGCTACACCTTC.

This clone was counted ten times or more. The rearrangement joins TRBV6-2 or TRBV6-3 to TRBJ2-2, with 8 bases matching TRBD1. Germline V gene data show CDR1 as MNHEY and CDR2 as SVGEGT. The CDR3 runs to 16 residues. J was trimmed by 4 bases and V by 5 bases; bases with no gene match: 9. The CDR3, as DNA: TGTGCCAGCAGTACCGGGCCAGGGGGCCGCACCGGGGAGCTGTTTTTT. Translating gives CASSTGPGGRTGELFF.

This clone was picked up many times. The rearrangement links TRBV2 to TRBJ1-6, with D hard to call. CDR1 is SNHLY, CDR2 FYNNEI, per germline. The CDR3 has 14 residues. Deletions cut 8 bases from V and 9 bases from J, with 17 bases between. DNA of the CDR3: TGTGCCAGCGTCCAGGAGCCTCCCAGTTCACCCCTCCACTTT. It translates to CASVQEPPSSPLHF.

A remark on this clone: This may be a read error, as it is one base from a much larger clone. The V call is TRBV7-9, the J call TRBJ2-1, with a weak D call TRBD2 (5 bases). In germline, CDR1 is SEHNR, CDR2 FQNEAQ (reference sequence). The V gene lost 5 bases and the J gene lost 5 bases, with 16 bases spanning the gap. The CDR3 spans 15 residues. CDR3 nucleotide sequence: TGTGCCAGCAGCCTGAGTGGGAGTATCGACAATGAGCAGTTCTTC. Protein sequence: CASSLSGSIDNEQFF.

The chain recombines TRBV2 with TRBJ1-1, with TRBD1 matching 7 bases. The CDR3 loop spans 13 amino acids. V shed 9 bases, J shed 5 bases, and the junction held 9 bases outside the gene matches. Germline CDR1 and CDR2: SNHLY and FYNNEI. The CDR3 DNA reads TGTGCCAGTAGACAGGGAATAGGGACTGAAGCTTTCTTT. It encodes CASRQGIGTEAFF.

The J gene is TRBJ1-1, the V gene TRBV5-1, with TRBD1 as a possible D gene (6 bases). V dropped 0 bases and J dropped 1 base, with 16 bases sitting between them. The germline V gene encodes CDR1 SGHRS and CDR2 YFSETQ. This CDR3 region has 17 residues. The CDR3 nucleotides are TGCGCCAGCAGCTTGGAGGGCCAGGGGCGATGGAACACTGAAGCTTTCTTT. It specifies CASSLEGQGRWNTEAFF.

This clone has a handful of counts. The chain recombines TRBV28 with TRBJ2-7; 10 nucleotides agree with TRBD1. The CDR3 has 15 amino acids. Germline V lookup: CDR1 MDHEN, CDR2 SYDVKM. Unmatched junction bases numbered 10, after V lost 6 bases and J lost 5 bases. CDR3 in amino acids: CASRDIGTGDDEQYF. Written as DNA, the CDR3 is TGTGCCAGCAGAGATATCGGGACAGGGGATGACGAGCAGTACTTC.

Details on this clone: Its ends do not fully match the called genes, so a read error is possible. The chain joins TRBV27 to TRBJ1-2; a possible D gene is TRBD1 (6 bases). This CDR3 comprises 17 residues. From germline, CDR1 is MNHEY and CDR2 SMNVEV (reference sequence). DNA of the CDR3: TGTGCCAGCAGTTCTATGACAGGACCCGGCTCTAACTATTGCTACACCTTC. Protein: CASSSMTGPGSNYCYTF.

V and J are TRBV27 and TRBJ1-5, with 10 positions matching TRBD1. CDR3 length: 14 amino acids. V dropped 6 bases and J dropped 7; count of bases not matched to a gene: 6. Germline V gene sequence: CDR1 MNHEY, CDR2 SMNVEV (reference sequence). DNA of the CDR3: TGTGCCAGCAGCCCCCGGGACAGGGGACAGCCCCAGCATTTT. As protein: CASSPRDRGQPQHF.

J is TRBJ2-1 and V is TRBV6-6, with TRBD1 matching 10 bases. V dropped 4 bases and J dropped 8; count of bases not matched to a gene: 17. The CDR3 has 18 amino acids. Germline loops: CDR1 MNHNY, CDR2 SVGAGI (reference sequence). For the CDR3, the DNA is TGTGCCAGCAGTTCCCCCCCCTCGGACAGGGGGGGTAAACATGAGCAGTTCTTC. Protein sequence: CASSSPPSDRGGKHEQFF.

With regard to this clone: The CDR3 ends on some other residue instead of the conserved phenylalanine or tryptophan, so this is likely a read error. This chain uses TRBV28 with TRBJ2-7, with TRBD2 as a possible D gene (5 bases). V dropped 5 bases and J dropped 2 bases, with 16 bases sitting between them. CDR1 is MDHEN, CDR2 SYDVKM, per germline. The CDR3 is 15 amino acids. As DNA, the CDR3 is TGTGCCAGCAGTCCCTTGAGAGGGAGTACCTACGAGCAGTACCTC. It translates to CASSPLRGSTYEQYL.

This chain joins TRBV11-3 and TRBJ2-7, with D perhaps matching TRBD2 (6 bases). Trimming stripped 2 bases from V and 1 base from J, with 12 bases between. This CDR3 comprises 15 residues. Germline CDR1 is SGHNT and CDR2 is YENEEA. CDR3 DNA: TGTGCCAGCAGCTTACGAGGAGGGAGTTCCTACGAGCAGTACTTC. Encoded protein: CASSLRGGSSYEQYF.

This clone was seen repeatedly, ten times or more. This rearrangement joins TRBV3-1 to TRBJ2-1, with D possibly matching TRBD2 (5 bases). The V end was cut by 0 bases, the J end by 6 bases, with 12 bases between. This CDR3 comprises 15 residues. Germline CDR1 is LGHDT and CDR2 is YNNKEL (reference sequence). The CDR3 coding sequence is TGTGCCAGCAGCCAAGACTTGGCTAGCAGCAATGAGCAGTTCTTC. It is translated as CASSQDLASSNEQFF.

The chain employs TRBV19 and TRBJ1-1; tentative D call: TRBD1 (5 bases). Looked up from germline, CDR1 is LNHDA and CDR2 is SQIVND (reference sequence). The CDR3 loop spans 16 amino acids. V gave up 3 bases and J gave up 4 bases, with 18 bases separating them. The CDR3 spells CASSIGSNTGGTEAFF. The CDR3 nucleotides are TGTGCCAGTAGTATTGGGTCTAATACTGGGGGCACTGAAGCTTTCTTT.

With regard to this clone: A much bigger clone sits one base away, suggesting this may be a read error. This chain joins TRBV27 and TRBJ2-3, with D unresolved. Germline CDR1 and CDR2: MNHEY and SMNVEV (reference sequence). The CDR3 is 15 amino acids. Between the trimmed V and J ends, which lost 3 bases and 2 bases, there was a span of 12 bases. CDR3 sequence: CASSFGFPYTDTQYF. CDR3 nucleotide sequence: TGTGCCAGCAGTTTCGGATTTCCTTACACAGATACGCAGTATTTT.